The clone carrying this T cell receptor beta chain was observed a few times. The antigen is unknown. Library preparation (for TCRbeta) was performed with unique molecular identifiers. TCRdb fed the PCR reads into MiXCR, producing one record per CDR3 protein. The repertoire includes a few hundred thousand distinct CDR3 sequences, roughly 44% of them detected once, and 27% sits in the top ten. This specimen belongs to a study of T-cell reconstitution after alpha-beta-depleted transplantation in children. Notes on the study in general: Fresh T-cell production supplied most of the T-cell counts and diversity seen one year after transplant.

The CDR3 length is 15 residues. Trimming took 4 bases from V and 3 from J; bases not matched to a gene: 8. Germline V CDR1 and CDR2: LGHDT, YNNKEL (reference sequence). This receptor was identified in a girl aged 2-9 years with aplastic anemia, due to receive a stem cell transplant. The chain combines TRBV3-1 with TRBJ2-7; 8 bases are shared with TRBD1. This specimen consisted of PBMCs, obtained before TCRalphabeta/CD19-depleted stem cell transplant. The CDR3 loop reads CASSRSGTGDYEQYF. In nucleotides, the CDR3 is TGTGCCAGCAGCCGGTCCGGGACAGGCGACTACGAGCAGTACTTC.